This record concerns one T cell receptor beta chain sequence. The target antigen is unknown. The source of the sample is a study of CD8 T cells in ankylosing spondylitis. Study observations and caveats: Disease-associated clones were CD8+ and fairly uncommon in peripheral blood. Disease-associated clones were reportedly significantly overrepresented in matched ankylosing spondylitis synovial fluid. It appeared that ankylosing spondylitis blood was characterized by a TCR beta motif of several highly homologous variants.

Library preparation for TCR beta used quantitative 5'-RACE with molecular barcodes. TCRdb reprocessed the 5' RACE reads with MiXCR, giving one entry per CDR3 protein. Of a few hundred thousand distinct CDR3 sequences in the sample, 17% were seen once. The V gene's germline CDR1 is LGHDT and CDR2 YNNKEL (reference sequence). V lost 7 bases and J 10 bases, leaving 14 bases between the germline ends. The CDR3 totals 13 residues. The receptor comes from a male donor with ankylosing spondylitis. The chain couples TRBV3-1 to TRBJ1-6, with D possibly TRBD1 on 5 matching bases. The sequencing input was blood, either unsorted or a sorted T cell fraction (not recorded which). The CDR3: CASTQGGRSPLHF. The DNA of the CDR3 is TGTGCCAGCACCCAGGGAGGAAGGTCACCCCTCCACTTT.